This T cell receptor beta chain derives from a study of OX40 agonist ivuxolimab in advanced cancers. Study information: It was ivuxolimab, an agonistic anti-OX40 (CD134) antibody, that patients were treated with. General study results and limits: CD8+ T cells averaged more expanded clones than CD4+. Nonresponders included some who also had low normalized T-cell clonal expansion.

Produced via immunoSEQ multiplex PCR; TCRdb's table is partial and in-frame only. The sample records 98,000 or so clones, approximately 93% being singletons. Notes on this clone: The antigen remains undetermined.

Germline V gene lookup returns CDR1 SEHNR and CDR2 FQNEAQ (reference sequence). Unmatched junction bases numbered 6, after V lost 4 bases and J lost 1 base. The length of the CDR3 is 15 residues. This clonotype originated in an adult with an advanced solid tumor such as melanoma, head and neck, liver or kidney cancer. The rearrangement links TRBV7-9 to TRBJ1-1, with 7 bases identical to TRBD1. Sequences were derived from CD4+ or CD8+ T cells sorted from blood, sampled in a trial of the OX40 agonist ivuxolimab. The CDR3 sequence is CASSSARQGNTEAFF. The CDR3 nucleotides read TGTGCCAGCAGCTCGGCCCGACAGGGGAACACTGAAGCTTTCTTT.